This TCR beta chain was recorded in a study of CD8 T cells in Susac syndrome. About 0.5 to 1 ug RNA was reverse transcribed with random hexamers. TCRdb processed the immunoSEQ multiplex PCR reads anew with MiXCR; each CDR3 protein has one entry. The sample yields about 280,000 distinct CDR3 sequences, roughly 85% seen once. The sequenced sample was CD8+ T cells from PBMCs. This clonotype originated in a human donor with multiple sclerosis.

CDR3 region: CAWSVRGFSSYEQYF. The CDR3 region has the DNA TGTGCCTGGAGTGTACGAGGTTTTAGCTCCTACGAGCAGTACTTC. The chain employs TRBV30 and TRBJ2-7; D unresolved. The CDR3 spans 15 residues. The V and J ends lost 0 bases and 0 bases respectively, with 12 bases between them. Germline loops: CDR1 GTSNPN, CDR2 SVGIG (reference sequence).